The 27 T cell receptor beta chains in this list originate from one sample, sequenced in a study of cytomegalovirus exposure and HLA in healthy donors (dated by TCRdb to 2017 to 2019). Library construction relied on the immunoSEQ multiplex PCR assay. For the multiplex PCR, a mixture combining 60 forward primers for TCR Vbeta segments and 13 reverse primers for TCR Jbeta segments was used. Not all clones reach the TCRdb copy of this immuneACCESS table, which keeps in-frame sequences only. Checked studies attribute under half of the gap to unresolved V genes and leave the rest unexplained. Present in this sample are about 98,000 clones, roughly 76% of which were seen just once. Around 2.3% of the sample lies in the top ten. The specimen was PBMCs. All receptors derive from a man aged 50 or older in good health and CMV-seronegative.

The chain's CDR3 is CASSDGPGLAYNEQFF. For the CDR3, the DNA is TGCGCCAGCAGTGACGGACCGGGACTCGCCTACAATGAGCAGTTCTTC. The chain employs TRBV10-1 and TRBJ2-1; maybe TRBD2 (6 bases). Germline CDR1 is WNHNN and CDR2 is SYGVQD (reference sequence). V gave up 3 bases and J gave up 2 bases, with 14 bases separating them. CDR3 size: 16 residues.

J is TRBJ1-4 and V is TRBV2; D is unresolved. The CDR3 contains 17 residues. Trimming removed 3 bases from V and 0 bases from J, with 14 bases in between. Germline values: CDR1 SNHLY, CDR2 FYNNEI. The CDR3 DNA sequence: TGTGCCAGCAGTGATTCGCAGTATACAGCAACTAATGAAAAACTGTTTTTT. This encodes CASSDSQYTATNEKLFF.

This chain connects TRBV30 to TRBJ1-1; no reliable D call. The germline gives CDR1 GTSNPN, CDR2 SVGIG (reference sequence). The length of the CDR3 is 13 residues. V was cut by 0 bases and J by 3 bases, with 8 bases left in between. In DNA form, the CDR3 reads TGTGCCTGGAGTGTACGTCAGGACACTGAAGCTTTCTTT. As protein: CAWSVRQDTEAFF.

V gene TRBV10-2 combines with J gene TRBJ1-6; 9 bases line up with TRBD1. Germline values: CDR1 WSHSY, CDR2 SAAADI. The CDR3 extends over 15 amino acids. The junction had 5 bases not matched to a gene; V was cut back by 6 bases and J by 5 bases. The CDR3 spells CASRFRDRDNSPLHF. CDR3 in DNA: TGCGCCAGCAGATTCCGGGACAGGGATAATTCACCCCTCCACTTT.

This sequence joins TRBV19 and TRBJ2-3, with TRBD2 identical over 14 bases. The CDR3 is 19 amino acids. CDR1 and CDR2 from the germline V gene are LNHDA and SQIVND (reference sequence). The trim removed 3 bases at V and 3 bases at J, leaving 11 bases unmatched. The CDR3 loop is CASSMVFDGTSGSTDTQYF. DNA of the CDR3: TGTGCCAGTAGTATGGTTTTCGACGGGACTAGCGGGAGTACAGATACGCAGTATTTT.

The rearrangement links TRBV5-1 to TRBJ2-1, with 7 bases fitting TRBD2. Germline V gives CDR1 SGHRS, CDR2 YFSETQ. This CDR3 is built from 16 residues. The J segment lost 7 bases and the V segment lost 3 bases, leaving 13 bases of the junction unmatched. CDR3: CASSWGPGGGRNEQFF. In nucleotides, the CDR3 is TGCGCCAGCAGCTGGGGTCCCGGCGGGGGAAGAAATGAGCAGTTCTTC.

This clone was seen only a few times. This chain connects TRBV9 to TRBJ1-2, with D perhaps TRBD1 (5 bases). CDR1 and CDR2 from the germline V gene are SGDLS and YYNGEE. V was clipped by 4 bases and J by 4 bases, with 8 bases between them. The CDR3 is 12 residues long. The CDR3 DNA reads TGTGCCAGCAGCTCCAGGGTCTATGGCTACACCTTC. It specifies CASSSRVYGYTF.

The chain links TRBV4-2 to TRBJ2-5; a possible D gene is TRBD2 (5 bases). The CDR3 sequence is 16 residues long. The V and J ends lost 3 bases and 4 bases respectively, with 18 bases between them. In germline, CDR1 is LGHNA, CDR2 YNFKEQ. The CDR3 DNA sequence: TGTGCCAGCAGCCAGCAGGATAGCCCCGCGGGAGAGACCCAGTACTTC. Amino acids: CASSQQDSPAGETQYF.

V is TRBV7-2 and J is TRBJ2-7, with D possibly TRBD1 on 6 matching bases. Germline V gene sequence: CDR1 SGHTA, CDR2 FQGNSA. This CDR3 comprises 12 residues. Trimming took off 5 bases at V and 4 bases at J, with 9 bases between the two ends. The CDR3 bases are TGTGCCAGCAGCCTACAGGGTTACGAGCAGTACTTC. Its translation: CASSLQGYEQYF. Complete variable domain (other parts from reference TRBV7-2 and TRBJ2-7): GAGVSQSPSNKVTEKGKDVELRCDPISGHTALYWYRQSLGQGLEFLIYFQGNSAPDKSGLPSDRFSAERTGGSVSTLTIQRTQQEDSAVYLCASSLQGYEQYFGPGTRLTVT.

This clone was found once. The CDR3 coding sequence is TGTGCCAGCAGTACTAGCGGCCGCTACAATGAGCAGTTCTTC. Protein product: CASSTSGRYNEQFF. This chain uses TRBV6-6 with TRBJ2-1; 8 nucleotides line up with TRBD2. Germline CDR1 MNHNY, CDR2 SVGAGI (reference sequence). V dropped 5 bases and J dropped 3; count of bases not matched to a gene: 3. The CDR3 loop spans 14 amino acids.

The chain has TRBV10-1 and TRBJ2-3, with TRBD2 matching 8 bases. CDR1 is WNHNN, CDR2 SYGVQD, per germline (reference sequence). This CDR3 has 17 residues. V lost 0 bases to trimming and J lost 4 bases; unmatched junction nucleotides: 9. CDR3 protein: CASSESRSGSYADTQYF. The DNA for the CDR3 is TGCGCCAGCAGTGAGTCTCGGAGCGGGAGTTACGCAGATACGCAGTATTTT.

This clone was counted once. Other DNA sequences in the same sample also yield this CDR3. The gene calls are TRBV7-2 and TRBJ2-7; D is perhaps TRBD1 (6 bases). V was cut by 5 bases and J by 0 bases, with 11 bases left in between. There are 14 residues in the CDR3. Germline loops: CDR1 SGHTA, CDR2 FQGNSA. CDR3 in amino acids: CASSPRQVSYEQYF. In nucleotides, the CDR3 is TGTGCCAGCAGCCCACGACAGGTCTCCTACGAGCAGTACTTC.

This rearrangement joins TRBV6-5 to TRBJ2-5; 9 bases match TRBD1. CDR1 is MNHEY and CDR2 is SVGAGI in the germline V gene. The CDR3 extends over 15 amino acids. V was pared by 6 bases and J by 4 bases, with 9 bases of the junction left unmatched. The CDR3 here is CASRLTGGLGETQYF. In DNA form, the CDR3 reads TGTGCCAGCAGACTCACAGGGGGCCTGGGAGAGACCCAGTACTTC.

This clone was observed a single time. V usage is TRBV19 and J usage is TRBJ1-5; TRBD1 aligns across 11 bases. From germline, CDR1 is LNHDA and CDR2 SQIVND (reference sequence). The CDR3 loop spans 14 amino acids. After removal of 8 bases from V and 7 bases from J, the junction contained 7 bases not matched to a gene. CDR3 sequence: CASVGQGAWQPQHF. The CDR3 nucleotides are TGTGCCAGTGTTGGACAGGGGGCTTGGCAGCCCCAGCATTTT.

The rearrangement links TRBV7-2 to TRBJ2-7; 8 positions match TRBD1. The CDR3 has 14 amino acids. V was pared by 5 bases and J by 8 bases, with 11 bases of the junction left unmatched. Germline V CDR1 and CDR2: SGHTA, FQGNSA. This CDR3 reads CASSRVGQVTQQYF. As DNA, the CDR3 is TGTGCCAGCAGCCGAGTGGGACAGGTGACTCAGCAGTACTTC.

The sample holds one count of this clone. This chain connects TRBV27 to TRBJ2-3, with 8 bases that match TRBD1. Per germline, CDR1 MNHEY and CDR2 SMNVEV (reference sequence). The CDR3 covers 15 residues. Unmatched junction bases numbered 8, after V lost 5 bases and J lost 4 bases. The CDR3 DNA reads TGTGCCAGCAGTCCGGACAGGGCCGCCGCAGATACGCAGTATTTT. Amino acid sequence: CASSPDRAAADTQYF.

V usage is TRBV11-3 and J usage is TRBJ2-1; 12 positions agree with TRBD2. Per the germline V gene, CDR1 is SGHNT and CDR2 is YENEEA. The CDR3 is made up of 15 amino acids. The V gene end was trimmed by 4 bases and the J gene end by 10 bases; junction bases not matched to a gene: 8. CDR3 residues: CASSSRLAGAQEQFF. CDR3 nucleotides: TGTGCCAGCAGCTCACGACTAGCGGGAGCCCAAGAGCAGTTCTTC.

J is TRBJ2-1 and V is TRBV11-2; 7 bases map to TRBD1. In germline, CDR1 is SGHAT, CDR2 FQNNGV. The CDR3 runs to 15 residues. The V and J ends lost 5 bases and 6 bases, in that order; junction bases with no gene match: 10. CDR3 bases: TGTGCCAGCAGCGCTATTCGGGGACAGCTCAATGAGCAGTTCTTC. Translation: CASSAIRGQLNEQFF.

A single count supports this clone. J is TRBJ2-1 and V is TRBV18; TRBD2 matches 13 bases. This CDR3 region has 16 residues. Germline loops: CDR1 KGHSH, CDR2 LQKENI. The trim removed 4 bases at V and 8 bases at J, leaving 8 bases unmatched. CDR3: CASSLLAGGRGDEQFF. The CDR3 coding sequence is TGTGCCAGCTCACTACTAGCGGGAGGGCGGGGCGATGAGCAGTTCTTC.

This clone was recorded a few times. The chain employs TRBV28 and TRBJ1-3, with D uncertain. The V end was cut by 5 bases, the J end by 3 bases, with 11 bases between. CDR1 and CDR2 from the germline V gene are MDHEN and SYDVKM. The length of the CDR3 is 14 residues. The CDR3 nucleotides read TGTGCCAGCAGTCTGCCCTCCAGTGGAAACACCATATATTTT. Its protein product is CASSLPSSGNTIYF.

The chain combines TRBV5-1 with TRBJ2-5; 11 nucleotides align to TRBD1. The J call may be incorrect, as the DNA end agrees better with TRBJ2-7. The CDR3 contains 15 residues. Germline V gene data show CDR1 as SGHRS and CDR2 as YFSETQ. This chain's CDR3 is CASRDPGQGVYEQYF. The CDR3 coding sequence is TGCGCCAGCAGGGACCCGGGACAGGGGGTCTACGAGCAGTACTTC.

This clone was detected only a few times. J is TRBJ2-5 and V is TRBV6-1, with 9 bases identical to TRBD1. Germline CDR1 reads MNHNS; CDR2 reads SASEGT. Trimming took 6 bases from V and 0 from J; bases not matched to a gene: 5. This CDR3 comprises 15 residues. The CDR3, as DNA: TGTGCCAGCAGGTCCGGGACAGGGCACCAAGAGACCCAGTACTTC. This translates into CASRSGTGHQETQYF.

The chain is built from TRBV15 and TRBJ2-7; D not resolved. CDR3 length: 14 amino acids. CDR1 is LNHNV and CDR2 is YYDKDF in the germline V gene (reference sequence). V was clipped by 2 bases and J by 9 bases, with 17 bases between them. For the CDR3, the DNA is TGTGCCACCAGCAGAACCCAGGTGGATAGTGGGCAGTACTTC. It is translated as CATSRTQVDSGQYF. Based on the CDR3 plus reference TRBV15 and TRBJ2-7, the full variable domain is DAMVIQNPRYQVTQFGKPVTLSCSQTLNHNVMYWYQQKSSQAPKLLFHYYDKDFNNEADTPDNFQSRRPNTSFCFLDIRSPGLGDTAMYLCATSRTQVDSGQYFGPGTRLTVT.

Here the CDR3 reads CASSLEGGRSYEQYF. The CDR3 region has the DNA TGCGCCAGCAGCTTGGAAGGGGGTCGGTCCTACGAGCAGTACTTC. V and J are TRBV5-1 and TRBJ2-7, with a tentative D call TRBD1 (6 bases). Germline CDR1 is SGHRS and CDR2 is YFSETQ. V gave up 0 bases and J gave up 1 base, with 11 bases separating them. This CDR3 contains 15 residues. Supplemented by reference TRBV5-1 and TRBJ2-7, the full variable domain reads KAGVTQTPRYLIKTRGQQVTLSCSPISGHRSVSWYQQTPGQGLQFLFEYFSETQRNKGNFPGRFSGRQFSNSRSEMNVSTLELGDSALYLCASSLEGGRSYEQYFGPGTRLTVT.

The chain recombines TRBV6-6 with TRBJ2-1; D is perhaps TRBD2 (5 bases). In germline, CDR1 is MNHNY, CDR2 SVGAGI (reference sequence). This CDR3 spans 15 amino acids. Trimming took off 4 bases at V and 0 bases at J, with 10 bases between the two ends. CDR3 amino acids: CASSSARDSYNEQFF. CDR3 sequence (DNA): TGTGCCAGCAGTTCCGCCCGGGACTCCTACAATGAGCAGTTCTTC.

This rearrangement joins TRBV19 to TRBJ2-3; 7 bases line up with TRBD2. The CDR3 is 14 residues long. Germline loops: CDR1 LNHDA, CDR2 SQIVND (reference sequence). Trimming at V came to 5 bases and at J to 9 bases, leaving 11 bases not matched to a gene. DNA of the CDR3: TGTGCCAGTAGTGTGAGCGGGGTCGGAGACACGCAGTATTTT. The encoded protein is CASSVSGVGDTQYF.

V is TRBV7-9 and J is TRBJ2-2; tentatively, D is TRBD1 (6 bases). Trimming left V 2 bases short and J 3 bases short, with 16 bases between. CDR1 and CDR2 from the germline V gene are SEHNR and FQNEAQ (reference sequence). The CDR3 is 17 amino acids. CDR3 in amino acids: CASSLYLGAGDTGELFF. For the CDR3, the DNA is TGTGCCAGCAGCTTATATTTGGGGGCAGGGGACACCGGGGAGCTGTTTTTT.